The 19 T cell receptor beta chains below all came from one sample that was sequenced in a study of PD-L1 blockade in urothelial cancer. Profiling relied on immunoSEQ multiplex PCR, and the TCRdb table lists in-frame clones only, not all of them. Altogether about 24,000 clones are present, about 83% being singletons, with the ten largest covering 2.5% to 3.5%. The specimen comprised PBMCs, sampled around atezolizumab (anti-PD-L1) treatment. The receptors were sampled from a man between 45 and 60 years old with urothelial cancer.

V and J are TRBV6-1 and TRBJ2-7; the match to TRBD1 covers 10 bases. Per germline, CDR1 MNHNS and CDR2 SASEGT. With V trimmed by 4 bases and J by 3 bases, 6 bases remained unmatched. The CDR3 consists of 15 residues. The CDR3 DNA sequence: TGTGCCAGCAGTGTATACCGGGACAGGGGCTACGAGCAGTACTTC. It yields the protein CASSVYRDRGYEQYF.

This clone was detected only a few times. The chain recombines TRBV10-3 with TRBJ1-6; 7 bases agree with TRBD1. The CDR3 spans 15 residues. V shed 0 bases and J 10 bases; nucleotides not matched to a gene: 6. Germline CDR1 and CDR2: ENHRY and SYGVKD. The CDR3 DNA reads TGTGCCATCAGTGAGTCGGGCAGGGGGTCCTCACCCCTCCACTTT. Amino acids: CAISESGRGSSPLHF.

This clone has a handful of counts. The rearrangement joins TRBV2 to TRBJ1-2; 7 bases agree with TRBD1. The CDR3 runs 13 residues. V dropped 3 bases and J dropped 4; count of bases not matched to a gene: 2. Germline assignment: CDR1 SNHLY and CDR2 FYNNEI. The CDR3 DNA sequence: TGTGCCAGCAGTGAGGGACAGCCCTATGGCTACACCTTC. Translating it yields CASSEGQPYGYTF.

J is TRBJ1-1 and V is TRBV10-2; 9 nucleotides align to TRBD1. The CDR3 loop spans 17 amino acids. Germline CDR1 is WSHSY and CDR2 is SAAADI. V gave up 5 bases and J gave up 5 bases; unmatched junction bases: 15. The CDR3 region has the DNA TGCGCCAGCAGTAGCGTCCCGGGACAGGGACCGGGGACTGAAGCTTTCTTT. Protein sequence: CASSSVPGQGPGTEAFF.

The chain carries TRBV4-3 and TRBJ2-2; D is perhaps TRBD2 (6 bases). Germline CDR1 reads LGHNA; CDR2 reads YSLEER. The CDR3 loop spans 17 amino acids. V lost 5 bases, J lost 2 bases, and 18 bases lay in between. The CDR3 DNA sequence: TGCGCCAGCAGCAGAGGGGTCGGGGGAACTAACACCGGGGAGCTGTTTTTT. This translates into CASSRGVGGTNTGELFF.

The chain couples TRBV6-6 to TRBJ2-2; 7 positions agree with TRBD1. Germline CDR1 MNHNY, CDR2 SVGAGI (reference sequence). After removal of 5 bases from V and 7 bases from J, the junction contained 7 bases not matched to a gene. The CDR3 contains 14 residues. As DNA, the CDR3 is TGTGCCAGCAGTAGACAGGGAACGGACGGGGAGCTGTTTTTT. It translates to CASSRQGTDGELFF.

The chain has TRBV11-1 and TRBJ2-3; 9 bases align to TRBD2. Germline CDR1 SGHAT, CDR2 FQDESV (reference sequence). This CDR3 region has 16 residues. The ends lost 1 base at V and 8 bases at J; junction bases unmatched: 10. The CDR3: CASSLGQRGAAGTQYF. CDR3 in DNA: TGTGCCAGCAGCTTAGGGCAGCGGGGGGCGGCCGGTACGCAGTATTTT.

The rearrangement uses TRBV5-6 and TRBJ2-7, with D uncertain. V was shortened by 4 bases and J by 1 base, with 12 bases between the two germline ends. This CDR3 region has 14 residues. Germline CDR1 reads SGHDT; CDR2 reads YYEEEE. As DNA, the CDR3 is TGTGCCAGCAGCCCCAGCCTAGTTTCCTACGAGCAGTACTTC. Translated: CASSPSLVSYEQYF.

The chain is built from TRBV5-1 and TRBJ1-3, with D possibly being TRBD1 (5 bases). The germline V and J ends were trimmed by 0 bases and 3 bases, with 10 bases remaining between them. The germline CDR1 and CDR2 sequences are SGHRS and YFSETQ. This CDR3 comprises 15 residues. The CDR3 sequence is CASSLGGQGGNTIYF. CDR3 nucleotide sequence: TGCGCCAGCAGCTTGGGGGGCCAAGGTGGAAACACCATATATTTT.

The chain couples TRBV7-2 to TRBJ2-7, with TRBD1 identical over 7 bases. The CDR3 spans 15 residues. J was trimmed by 2 bases and V by 1 base; bases with no gene match: 5. Germline V gives CDR1 SGHTA, CDR2 FQGNSA. CDR3 protein: CASSLGGQPTYEQYF. CDR3 nucleotides: TGTGCCAGCAGCTTAGGGGGACAGCCTACCTACGAGCAGTACTTC.

The rearrangement uses TRBV9 and TRBJ2-2; 9 nucleotides agree with TRBD2. In germline, CDR1 is SGDLS, CDR2 YYNGEE. The length of the CDR3 is 16 residues. The V gene end was trimmed by 2 bases and the J gene end by 1 base; junction bases not matched to a gene: 3. CDR3 in amino acids: CASSVWTSENTGELFF. The CDR3 DNA reads as TGTGCCAGCAGCGTCTGGACTAGCGAGAACACCGGGGAGCTGTTTTTT.

The V call is TRBV11-2, the J call TRBJ2-1; 12 bases line up with TRBD2. Looked up from germline, CDR1 is SGHAT and CDR2 is FQNNGV. This CDR3 is built from 16 residues. The ends lost 2 bases at V and 8 bases at J; junction bases unmatched: 7. CDR3 residues: CASSLLAGGPAHEQFF. The CDR3 DNA reads TGTGCCAGCAGCTTACTAGCGGGAGGGCCTGCCCATGAGCAGTTCTTC.

The V gene is TRBV11-2, the J gene TRBJ1-1, with 10 nucleotides matching TRBD1. Germline CDR1 SGHAT, CDR2 FQNNGV. V lost 1 base and J lost 5; bases outside the gene matches: 7. The CDR3 extends over 16 amino acids. The CDR3 nucleotides read TGTGCCAGCAGCTTAGGGCCGGGACAGGGGACGACTGAAGCTTTCTTT. Amino acid sequence: CASSLGPGQGTTEAFF.

The V call is TRBV11-2, the J call TRBJ2-2, with 9 bases identical to TRBD2. The CDR3 extends over 16 amino acids. With V trimmed by 2 bases and J by 3 bases, 4 bases remained unmatched. Germline CDR1 is SGHAT and CDR2 is FQNNGV. In nucleotides, the CDR3 is TGTGCCAGCAGCTTACGAGCGGGGGGTGACACCGGGGAGCTGTTTTTT. It codes for CASSLRAGGDTGELFF.

This chain connects TRBV11-2 to TRBJ1-3; 8 nucleotides match TRBD1. Germline V gene data show CDR1 as SGHAT and CDR2 as FQNNGV. V lost 5 bases, J lost 1 base, and 1 base stayed unmatched. CDR3 length: 14 amino acids. Written as DNA, the CDR3 is TGTGCCAGCAGCCGGACAGGGTCTGGAAACACCATATATTTT. It specifies CASSRTGSGNTIYF.

The V gene is TRBV19, the J gene TRBJ2-2; no firm D call. The CDR3 loop spans 13 amino acids. Germline lookup yields CDR1 LNHDA and CDR2 SQIVND (reference sequence). The V end lost 7 bases, the J end lost 1 base, and 7 bases lay between the germline ends. CDR3 DNA: TGTGCCAGTACAGGCAGGAACACCGGGGAGCTGTTTTTT. Translated, it gives CASTGRNTGELFF.

The chain joins TRBV2 to TRBJ2-2, with 11 bases identical to TRBD2. Per germline, CDR1 SNHLY and CDR2 FYNNEI. V lost 6 bases, J lost 7 bases, and 10 bases stayed unmatched. This CDR3 spans 16 amino acids. Written as DNA, the CDR3 is TGTGCCAGCAGACCCCGACTAGCGGGACAGTTCGGGGAGCTGTTTTTT. This translates into CASRPRLAGQFGELFF.

This chain uses TRBV4-1 with TRBJ2-5; possible D gene TRBD2, 5 bases. CDR1 is MGHRA and CDR2 is YSYEKL in the germline V gene. V was trimmed by 1 base and J by 2 bases, leaving 8 bases between them. The CDR3 is made up of 14 amino acids. CDR3 DNA sequence: TGCGCCAGCAGCCAAGCGGGGAATCAAGAGACCCAGTACTTC. Protein product: CASSQAGNQETQYF.

The genes are TRBV29-1 and TRBJ2-7; 11 nucleotides align to TRBD1. The junction had 4 bases not matched to a gene; V was cut back by 7 bases and J by 2 bases. CDR1 is SQVTM, CDR2 ANQGSEA, per germline. This CDR3 contains 13 residues. As DNA, the CDR3 is TGCAGCGGGGGGGACAGGGGGACCTACGAGCAGTACTTC. This encodes CSGGDRGTYEQYF.